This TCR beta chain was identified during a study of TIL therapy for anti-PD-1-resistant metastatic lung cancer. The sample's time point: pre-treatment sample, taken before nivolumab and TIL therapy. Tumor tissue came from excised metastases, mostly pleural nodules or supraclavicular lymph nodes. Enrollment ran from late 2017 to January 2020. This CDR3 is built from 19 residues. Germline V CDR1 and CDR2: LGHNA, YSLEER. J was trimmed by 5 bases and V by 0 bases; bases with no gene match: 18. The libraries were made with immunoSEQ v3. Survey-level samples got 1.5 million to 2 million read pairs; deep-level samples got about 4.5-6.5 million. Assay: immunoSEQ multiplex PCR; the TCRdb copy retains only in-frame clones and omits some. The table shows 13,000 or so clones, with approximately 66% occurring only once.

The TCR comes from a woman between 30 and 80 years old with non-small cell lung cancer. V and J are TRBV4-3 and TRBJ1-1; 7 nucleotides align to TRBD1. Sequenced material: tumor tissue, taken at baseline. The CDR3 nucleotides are TGCGCCAGCAGCCAAGACCCCCCTTATCGACAGGGCCAAGGGACTGAAGCTTTCTTT. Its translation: CASSQDPPYRQGQGTEAFF.